The 9 T cell receptor beta chains reported below all come from one sample, sequenced in a study of neoadjuvant anti-PD-1 for oral cavity cancer. Assay used: immunoSEQ multiplex PCR; TCRdb lists only in-frame clones, some missing. Counted here are some 14,000 clones, about three quarters occurring once; the ten biggest clones make up less than 3.5%. Regarding time point: after neoadjuvant nivolumab, at surgical resection. This sample comprised PBMCs, obtained after nivolumab (anti-PD-1) treatment. Every receptor here comes from a person between 40 and 80 years old with oral cavity squamous cell carcinoma.

The rearrangement uses TRBV6-6 and TRBJ2-7; 10 bases align to TRBD2. V dropped 5 bases and J dropped 5; count of bases not matched to a gene: 9. The length of the CDR3 is 15 residues. Germline values: CDR1 MNHNY, CDR2 SVGAGI (reference sequence). CDR3: CASSLVVAGGHEQYF. CDR3 bases: TGTGCCAGCAGTCTCGTGGTAGCGGGAGGTCACGAGCAGTACTTC.

This chain joins TRBV21-1 and TRBJ1-5. TRBV21-1 is given as a pseudogene. The CDR3 consists of 18 residues. In nucleotides, the CDR3 is TGTGCCAGCAGCAAAGGCGGGCAGGGCGGAGATAGCAATCAGCCCCAGCATTTT. It specifies CASSKGGQGGDSNQPQHF.

The V and J genes are TRBV11-3 and TRBJ2-1; 7 positions match TRBD1. The CDR3 is 17 residues long. Germline V CDR1 and CDR2: SGHNT, YENEEA. V dropped 1 base and J dropped 5; count of bases not matched to a gene: 11. CDR3 bases: TGTGCCAGCAGCTTAGGAGGGGGCGGTTTTTTCGACAATGAGCAGTTCTTC. Translation: CASSLGGGGFFDNEQFF.

The chain is built from TRBV10-2 and TRBJ2-5; D is unclear. Trimming pared 3 bases from V and 5 bases from J, leaving 10 bases between. Germline CDR1 WSHSY, CDR2 SAAADI. CDR3 length equals 13 residues. CDR3 nucleotide sequence: TGCGCCAGCAGTGACTTCCTTCTGGAGACCCAGTACTTC. Translating it yields CASSDFLLETQYF.

CDR3 DNA sequence: TGTGCCAGCAGCCAGGGGGATGGGGCCGGGGAGCTGTTTTTT. It encodes CASSQGDGAGELFF. The chain is built from TRBV4-2 and TRBJ2-2, with D perhaps TRBD1 or TRBD2 (5 bases each). Trimming stripped 3 bases from V and 6 bases from J, with 11 bases between. This CDR3 comprises 14 residues. Per germline, CDR1 LGHNA and CDR2 YNFKEQ.

CDR3 coding DNA: TGTGCCAGCAGCTTAGGCGGGAGGGCCGCGGAGACCCAGTACTTC. Protein: CASSLGGRAAETQYF. This rearrangement joins TRBV7-6 to TRBJ2-5; 9 positions agree with TRBD2. The CDR3 covers 15 residues. The V and J ends lost 1 base and 5 bases, in that order; junction bases with no gene match: 5. CDR1 and CDR2 from the germline V gene are SGHVS and FNYEAQ.

The chain has TRBV9 and TRBJ2-1; D call uncertain. Trimming took 0 bases from V and 0 from J, leaving 7 bases between them. Germline CDR1 is SGDLS and CDR2 is YYNGEE. CDR3 size: 15 residues. The CDR3 is CASSVGRASYNEQFF. The CDR3 DNA sequence: TGTGCCAGCAGCGTAGGCCGGGCCTCCTACAATGAGCAGTTCTTC.

The sample holds one count of this clone. V and J are TRBV19 and TRBJ2-7; a possible D gene is TRBD1 (6 bases). V gave up 4 bases and J gave up 0 bases, with 16 bases separating them. Germline loops: CDR1 LNHDA, CDR2 SQIVND (reference sequence). This CDR3 contains 16 residues. DNA of the CDR3: TGTGCCAGTAGTAGTTCCGGGACACTATACTCCTACGAGCAGTACTTC. Amino acids: CASSSSGTLYSYEQYF. Full variable domain (outside the CDR3, taken from reference TRBV19 and TRBJ2-7): DGGITQSPKYLFRKEGQNVTLSCEQNLNHDAMYWYRQDPGQGLRLIYYSQIVNDFQKGDIAEGYSVSREKKESFPLTVTSAQKNPTAFYLCASSSSGTLYSYEQYFGPGTRLTVT.

The V call is TRBV11-2, the J call TRBJ1-2; TRBD1 is a possible D gene (6 bases). The germline V gene has CDR1 SGHAT and CDR2 FQNNGV. V dropped 5 bases and J dropped 5 bases, with 12 bases sitting between them. The CDR3 is 13 residues long. CDR3 in amino acids: CASSPPGDYGYTF. In nucleotides, the CDR3 is TGTGCCAGCAGCCCCCCAGGGGATTATGGCTACACCTTC. Looking up the rest from reference TRBV11-2 and TRBJ1-2 gives the full variable domain: EAGVAQSPRYKIIEKRQSVAFWCNPISGHATLYWYQQILGQGPKLLIQFQNNGVVDDSQLPKDRFSAERLKGVDSTLKIQPAKLEDSAVYLCASSPPGDYGYTFGSGTRLTVV.